This T cell receptor beta chain derives from a study of T cells in Graves' hyperthyroidism and ophthalmopathy. The CDR3 regions of TCR beta were amplified from RNA transcripts. The HTBI primer set served for first-round RT-PCR of the TCR CDR3. MiXCR, applied by TCRdb to the multiplex PCR reads, yields one record per CDR3 protein. In the table there are approximately 600,000 distinct CDR3 sequences, around 15% of which are singletons. This CDR3 region has 13 residues. Trimming left V 7 bases short and J 6 bases short, with 15 bases between. Germline loops: CDR1 MNHNS, CDR2 SASEGT. Patients between 18 and 65 years old had hyperthyroidism, newly diagnosed and lasting under 2 months.

Input material: blood. The chain is built from TRBV6-1 and TRBJ1-2; no clear D. The receptor was isolated from a woman younger than 45 with Graves' hyperthyroidism. CDR3 in DNA: TGTGCCAGCACGAGAGTGGGTCAGGATGGCTACACCTTC. Protein product: CASTRVGQDGYTF.